The sequence of this T cell receptor beta chain was determined in a study of regulatory T cells in long-lasting Graves disease. Study-level findings and limits: Newly diagnosed disease favored TRBV20-1 and TRBJ2-1 over persistent disease.

There are many counts of this clonotype. Its antigen is as yet unknown. The authors built TCR beta libraries using iRepertoire HTBI primers and Arm-PCR of CDR3 regions. Each CDR3 protein is one row after TCRdb ran MiXCR on the multiplex PCR reads. The sample yields 250,000 or so distinct CDR3 sequences, 20% seen once. Indicated time point: newly diagnosed GD, antithyroid drugs for less than 3 months. Preparation of the TCR library used RNA extracted from PBMCs. Germline-derived CDR1 and CDR2 are KGHSH and LQKENI. With V trimmed by 2 bases and J by 3 bases, 5 bases remained unmatched. The CDR3 has 16 residues.

This chain links TRBV18 with TRBJ2-3; TRBD1 matches 10 bases. Specimen: peripheral blood mononuclear cells (PBMCs), collected at new diagnosis, from a patient treated with antithyroid drugs. The TCR originated in a female donor with Graves disease. The CDR3 loop reads CASSPLGTGVTDTQYF. The CDR3 coding sequence is TGTGCCAGCTCACCATTGGGGACAGGGGTTACAGATACGCAGTATTTT.